This passage covers 31 T cell receptor beta chains from one sample sequenced in a study of blood T cell repertoires in COVID-19. Profiled with immunoSEQ multiplex PCR; TCRdb holds only in-frame clones, not every one. The top ten clones hold about 5.7% of a sample with tens of thousands of clones, about four fifths of them seen once. Sequencing used peripheral blood. The receptor set was obtained from a man aged 65-85 years with COVID-19, enrolled during active disease.

The chain uses TRBV30 and TRBJ1-1; D is undetermined. The ends were cut back, 4 bases at V and 4 bases at J, with 19 bases in the middle. CDR1 is GTSNPN, CDR2 SVGIG, per germline (reference sequence). The CDR3 is 15 amino acids. CDR3 loop: CAWNPLDGEGTEAFF. CDR3 DNA sequence: TGTGCCTGGAACCCCCTGGACGGTGAGGGCACTGAAGCTTTCTTT.

The chain is built from TRBV15 and TRBJ2-1; 8 bases are shared with TRBD2. Trimming removed 8 bases from V and 5 bases from J; junction bases left unmatched: 11. The CDR3 totals 15 residues. Germline values: CDR1 LNHNV, CDR2 YYDKDF (reference sequence). CDR3 sequence (DNA): TGTGCCACCGCGGTCGGGGGGGCCTTCCACAATGAGCAGTTCTTC. It encodes CATAVGGAFHNEQFF.

V usage is TRBV10-3 and J usage is TRBJ1-4; D not resolved. V shed 10 bases and J shed 0 bases, with 6 bases lying between them. The CDR3 contains 12 residues. CDR1 ENHRY and CDR2 SYGVKD come from the germline V gene. This CDR3 is CASSTTNEKLFF. The CDR3, as DNA: TGTGCCAGCAGCACAACTAATGAAAAACTGTTTTTT.

The chain carries TRBV5-1 and TRBJ2-1; 9 bases line up with TRBD2. The ends lost 0 bases at V and 6 bases at J; junction bases unmatched: 10. CDR1 SGHRS and CDR2 YFSETQ come from the germline V gene. This CDR3 contains 17 residues. CDR3 nucleotides: TGCGCCAGCAGCTTGGATACCGGGACTAGCAGACCCAATGAGCAGTTCTTC. Protein product: CASSLDTGTSRPNEQFF.

The chain employs TRBV15 and TRBJ1-5; 9 bases agree with TRBD1. Trimming at V came to 3 bases and at J to 7 bases, leaving 7 bases not matched to a gene. The CDR3 contains 15 residues. Germline values: CDR1 LNHNV, CDR2 YYDKDF (reference sequence). The CDR3 bases are TGTGCCACCAGCAGCGGACAGGGGCGAAACCAGCCCCAGCATTTT. It encodes CATSSGQGRNQPQHF.

Remarks on this clone: In the same sample, other DNA sequences code for this CDR3. V usage is TRBV18 and J usage is TRBJ2-1, with TRBD1 matching 9 bases. The V segment lost 0 bases and the J segment 2 bases; nucleotides outside the gene matches: 2. The CDR3 runs 16 residues. The germline gives CDR1 KGHSH, CDR2 LQKENI. The CDR3 DNA sequence: TGTGCCAGCTCACCACCGGGACAGGGCCCCTACAATGAGCAGTTCTTC. It translates to CASSPPGQGPYNEQFF.

The rearrangement uses TRBV7-9 and TRBJ1-1, with a possible D match to TRBD1 (5 bases). This CDR3 comprises 12 residues. From germline, CDR1 is SEHNR and CDR2 FQNEAQ (reference sequence). Trimming left V 5 bases short and J 6 bases short, with 10 bases between. The chain's CDR3 is CASSPQGSEAFF. The CDR3 coding sequence is TGTGCCAGCAGCCCCCAGGGATCTGAAGCTTTCTTT.

The chain links TRBV11-3 to TRBJ2-2; 9 nucleotides align to TRBD1. J was trimmed by 4 bases and V by 5 bases; bases with no gene match: 11. The CDR3 is 17 residues long. The germline gives CDR1 SGHNT, CDR2 YENEEA. As DNA, the CDR3 is TGTGCCAGCAGCCCAGGTACCGGGACAGGGACCACCGGGGAGCTGTTTTTT. Translation: CASSPGTGTGTTGELFF.

This clone was counted a few times. The chain recombines TRBV7-2 with TRBJ2-1; 8 bases fit TRBD2. Germline CDR1 SGHTA, CDR2 FQGNSA. This CDR3 is 16 amino acids long. With V trimmed by 5 bases and J by 8 bases, 14 bases remained unmatched. This CDR3 reads CASSPSGSGSFYEQFF. The CDR3 DNA sequence: TGTGCCAGCAGCCCTTCGGGGAGCGGGAGTTTCTATGAGCAGTTCTTC.

The chain employs TRBV27 and TRBJ2-2; TRBD2 matches at 13 bases. This CDR3 contains 16 residues. Germline V gene data show CDR1 as MNHEY and CDR2 as SMNVEV (reference sequence). The ends lost 6 bases at V and 6 bases at J; junction bases unmatched: 7. The CDR3 sequence is CASRMTTSGRSGELFF. CDR3 nucleotide sequence: TGTGCCAGCAGAATGACGACTAGCGGGAGGTCCGGGGAGCTGTTTTTT.

The gene calls are TRBV19 and TRBJ1-1, with 8 bases identical to TRBD1. Germline V gene sequence: CDR1 LNHDA, CDR2 SQIVND (reference sequence). The length of the CDR3 is 12 residues. The V gene end was trimmed by 4 bases and the J gene end by 6 bases; junction bases not matched to a gene: 1. Here the CDR3 DNA reads TGTGCCAGTAGTAACAGGGGGGCTGAAGCTTTCTTT. Its translation: CASSNRGAEAFF. Full variable domain (rest looked up from reference TRBV19 and TRBJ1-1): DGGITQSPKYLFRKEGQNVTLSCEQNLNHDAMYWYRQDPGQGLRLIYYSQIVNDFQKGDIAEGYSVSREKKESFPLTVTSAQKNPTAFYLCASSNRGAEAFFGQGTRLTVV.

The chain joins TRBV6-5 to TRBJ1-5, with D maybe TRBD1 (6 bases). Germline lookup yields CDR1 MNHEY and CDR2 SVGAGI. The CDR3 runs to 13 residues. Trimming left V 6 bases short and J 3 bases short, with 9 bases between. The CDR3 protein is CASRRTVNQPQHF. CDR3 bases: TGTGCCAGCAGAAGGACAGTCAATCAGCCCCAGCATTTT.

This clone is a singleton in its sample. The CDR3 loop is CASSQDKEAREFF. CDR3 DNA sequence: TGTGCCAGCAGCCAAGATAAGGAGGCCCGGGAGTTCTTC. This chain connects TRBV4-2 to TRBJ2-1; D is possibly TRBD2 (5 bases). CDR1 is LGHNA and CDR2 is YNFKEQ in the germline V gene. This CDR3 has 13 amino acids. Between the trimmed V and J ends, which lost 0 bases and 14 bases, there was a span of 14 bases.

The chain links TRBV10-1 to TRBJ2-3, with TRBD2 as a possible D gene (5 bases). Trimming removed 0 bases from V and 4 bases from J, with 17 bases in between. CDR3 length equals 17 residues. The germline V gene has CDR1 WNHNN and CDR2 SYGVQD (reference sequence). The chain's CDR3 is CASSESLRVGLADTQYF. Here the CDR3 DNA reads TGCGCCAGCAGTGAGTCGTTGAGGGTAGGTCTTGCAGATACGCAGTATTTT.

The rearrangement uses TRBV5-1 and TRBJ2-2; 10 bases fit TRBD2. The length of the CDR3 is 17 residues. Germline trimming cut 4 bases from V and 5 bases from J; bases unmatched to any gene: 11. Germline lookup yields CDR1 SGHRS and CDR2 YFSETQ. The DNA of the CDR3 is TGCGCCAGCAGCCTAGCCGGACTAGCGGTAGGGACCGGGGAGCTGTTTTTT. This sequence encodes CASSLAGLAVGTGELFF.

The chain recombines TRBV28 with TRBJ1-1; 8 nucleotides match TRBD1. The CDR3 is 16 residues long. Germline V lookup: CDR1 MDHEN, CDR2 SYDVKM. V was pared by 11 bases and J by 7 bases, with 21 bases of the junction left unmatched. This CDR3 reads CASPPSGAGGADEAFF. The CDR3 coding sequence is TGTGCCTCCCCTCCCTCGGGAGCAGGGGGCGCGGATGAAGCTTTCTTT.

The gene calls are TRBV7-2 and TRBJ1-4, with D maybe TRBD1 (6 bases). This CDR3 has 15 residues. V lost 5 bases and J lost 8, with 18 bases in between. Germline lookup yields CDR1 SGHTA and CDR2 FQGNSA. The CDR3 bases are TGTGCCAGCAGCGCCGCGACAGGAATTGGAGAAAAACTGTTTTTT. Amino acids: CASSAATGIGEKLFF.

The gene calls are TRBV7-9 and TRBJ2-4; 7 bases match TRBD2. V shed 5 bases, J shed 6 bases, and the junction held 4 bases outside the gene matches. Per the germline V gene, CDR1 is SEHNR and CDR2 is FQNEAQ (reference sequence). The CDR3 is made up of 13 amino acids. CDR3 sequence reads: CASSQPGGNIQYF. As DNA, the CDR3 is TGTGCCAGCAGCCAGCCGGGGGGAAACATTCAGTACTTC.

The chain recombines TRBV15 with TRBJ1-1; 8 positions agree with TRBD1. Germline assignment: CDR1 LNHNV and CDR2 YYDKDF (reference sequence). The CDR3 is 14 residues long. With V trimmed by 2 bases and J by 7 bases, 6 bases remained unmatched. As DNA, the CDR3 is TGTGCCACCAGCAGACAGGGCGGACAGGGTGAAGCTTTCTTT. The encoded protein is CATSRQGGQGEAFF.

This chain joins TRBV6-6 and TRBJ1-3; D remains unclear. V was shortened by 5 bases and J by 3 bases, with 8 bases between the two germline ends. The CDR3 spans 13 residues. Germline CDR1 is MNHNY and CDR2 is SVGAGI (reference sequence). As DNA, the CDR3 is TGTGCCAGCAGTCGACCTTTTGGAAACACCATATATTTT. Translated: CASSRPFGNTIYF.

The chain has TRBV5-1 and TRBJ2-3, with TRBD1 as a possible D gene (5 bases). Germline assignment: CDR1 SGHRS and CDR2 YFSETQ. Trimming removed 4 bases from V and 2 bases from J, with 14 bases in between. The CDR3 is 15 residues long. The CDR3 DNA is TGCGCCAGCAGCCAAAGGGGCGAATTCACAGATACGCAGTATTTT. Its protein product is CASSQRGEFTDTQYF.

The gene calls are TRBV6-5 and TRBJ2-7; 7 bases are a match to TRBD1. This CDR3 region has 15 residues. Germline V lookup: CDR1 MNHEY, CDR2 SVGAGI. Trimming cost V 0 bases and J 2 bases; bases outside gene matches: 4. The CDR3 bases are TGTGCCAGCAGTTACTCGTACAGGGGTCCCTACGAGCAGTACTTC. This gives the protein CASSYSYRGPYEQYF.

The V call is TRBV30, the J call TRBJ2-5; tentative D call: TRBD2 (6 bases). Germline lookup yields CDR1 GTSNPN and CDR2 SVGIG (reference sequence). Trimming took 2 bases from V and 7 from J, leaving 8 bases between them. The CDR3 is made up of 11 amino acids. The DNA for the CDR3 is TGTGCCTGGAGTATGGGGGGGACCCAGTACTTC. Encoded protein: CAWSMGGTQYF.

The V and J genes are TRBV7-8 and TRBJ2-5, with TRBD2 matching over 10 bases. V shed 2 bases and J 4 bases; nucleotides not matched to a gene: 7. The CDR3 is 16 residues long. The germline V gene has CDR1 SGHVS and CDR2 FQNEAQ. The CDR3 sequence is CASSLTASGGGETQYF. The CDR3 coding sequence is TGTGCCAGCAGCTTAACGGCTAGCGGGGGCGGAGAGACCCAGTACTTC.

J is TRBJ1-1 and V is TRBV28; 8 positions match TRBD1. Germline V gene lookup returns CDR1 MDHEN and CDR2 SYDVKM. The trim removed 6 bases at V and 5 bases at J, leaving 11 bases unmatched. This CDR3 has 15 amino acids. DNA of the CDR3: TGTGCCAGCAGGAACATACAGGGGGTTGGAACTGAAGCTTTCTTT. Protein sequence: CASRNIQGVGTEAFF.

J is TRBJ1-1 and V is TRBV27, with a possible D match to TRBD1 (5 bases). The germline V and J ends were trimmed by 0 bases and 5 bases, with 16 bases remaining between them. Germline V CDR1 and CDR2: MNHEY, SMNVEV (reference sequence). This CDR3 spans 16 amino acids. This CDR3 reads CASSLSVGQTLTEAFF. In nucleotides, the CDR3 is TGTGCCAGCAGTTTATCGGTTGGACAAACCCTTACTGAAGCTTTCTTT.

The CDR3: CASSVTGLAGAGELFF. Here the CDR3 DNA reads TGTGCCAGCAGCGTTACGGGACTAGCGGGAGCCGGGGAGCTGTTTTTT. The chain carries TRBV9 and TRBJ2-2; 14 positions match TRBD2. This CDR3 region has 16 residues. After removal of 2 bases from V and 6 bases from J, the junction contained 3 bases not matched to a gene. CDR1 SGDLS and CDR2 YYNGEE come from the germline V gene.

This clone occurred once. The rearrangement uses TRBV11-2 and TRBJ2-7; D is undetermined. The CDR3 has 11 residues. Trimming stripped 5 bases from V and 3 bases from J, with 5 bases between. Per germline, CDR1 SGHAT and CDR2 FQNNGV. In DNA form, the CDR3 reads TGTGCCAGCAGCCAGAACTACGAGCAGTACTTC. This gives the protein CASSQNYEQYF.

The chain couples TRBV7-7 to TRBJ2-1, with D perhaps matching TRBD2 (6 bases). Between the trimmed V and J ends, which lost 6 bases and 6 bases, there was a span of 18 bases. In germline, CDR1 is SSHAT, CDR2 FNYEAQ (reference sequence). The CDR3 is made up of 15 amino acids. CDR3: CASSSGSHAANEQFF. Written as DNA, the CDR3 is TGTGCCAGCAGTTCCGGGAGTCACGCGGCCAATGAGCAGTTCTTC.

The gene calls are TRBV7-9 and TRBJ1-1, with D possibly matching TRBD1 (5 bases). Germline assignment: CDR1 SEHNR and CDR2 FQNEAQ (reference sequence). CDR3 length: 15 residues. V lost 5 bases and J lost 4, with 17 bases in between. The chain's CDR3 is CASSTSGRPTTEAFF. The CDR3 DNA reads as TGTGCCAGCAGCACCTCAGGGAGGCCGACCACTGAAGCTTTCTTT. The full variable domain, with the rest looked up from reference TRBV7-9 and TRBJ1-1, is DTGVSQNPRHKITKRGQNVTFRCDPISEHNRLYWYRQTLGQGPEFLTYFQNEAQLEKSRLLSDRFSAERPKGSFSTLEIQRTEQGDSAMYLCASSTSGRPTTEAFFGQGTRLTVV.

This clone occurred once. The rearrangement links TRBV19 to TRBJ2-7; no firm D call. The CDR3 is 15 residues long. Germline assignment: CDR1 LNHDA and CDR2 SQIVND (reference sequence). Trimming removed 10 bases at V and 2 bases at J, with 21 bases between. The CDR3 DNA sequence: TGTGCCACCCAAGTCGACTCCAGCCGACCCTACGAGCAGTACTTC. Translating gives CATQVDSSRPYEQYF.